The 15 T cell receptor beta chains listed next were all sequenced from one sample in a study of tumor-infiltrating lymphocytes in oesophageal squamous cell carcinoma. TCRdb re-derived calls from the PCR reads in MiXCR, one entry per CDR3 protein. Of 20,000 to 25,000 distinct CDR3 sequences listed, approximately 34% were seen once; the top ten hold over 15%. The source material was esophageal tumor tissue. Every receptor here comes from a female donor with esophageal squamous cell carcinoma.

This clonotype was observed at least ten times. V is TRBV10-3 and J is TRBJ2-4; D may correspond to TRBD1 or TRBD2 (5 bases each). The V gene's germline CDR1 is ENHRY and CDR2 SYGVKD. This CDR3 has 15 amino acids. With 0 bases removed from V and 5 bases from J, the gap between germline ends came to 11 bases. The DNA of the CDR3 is TGTGCCATCAGTGAGTCGAGGGGCGGCGAAAACATTCAGTACTTC. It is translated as CAISESRGGENIQYF.

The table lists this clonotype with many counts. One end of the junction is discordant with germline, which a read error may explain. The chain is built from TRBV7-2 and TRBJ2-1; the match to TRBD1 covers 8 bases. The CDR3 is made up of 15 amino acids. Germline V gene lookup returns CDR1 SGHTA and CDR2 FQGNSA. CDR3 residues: CASSWGQVLDSPLHF. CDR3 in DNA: TGTGCCAGCAGCTGGGGACAGGTTTTAGATTCACCCCTCCACTTC.

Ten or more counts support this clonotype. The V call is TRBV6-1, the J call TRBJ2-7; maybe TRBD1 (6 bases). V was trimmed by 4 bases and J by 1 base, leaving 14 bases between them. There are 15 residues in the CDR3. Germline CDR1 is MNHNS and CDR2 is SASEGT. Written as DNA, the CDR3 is TGTGCCAGCAGTGTAGAACAGGGCCAATCCTACGAGCAGTACTTC. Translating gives CASSVEQGQSYEQYF.

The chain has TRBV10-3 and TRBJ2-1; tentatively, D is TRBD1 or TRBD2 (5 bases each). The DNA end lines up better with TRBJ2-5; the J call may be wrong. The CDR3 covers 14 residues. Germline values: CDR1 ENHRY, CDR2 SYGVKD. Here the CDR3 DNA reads TGTGCCATCAAAGGGACGTCTTTTTCGGAGACCCAGTACTTC. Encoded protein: CAIKGTSFSETQYF.

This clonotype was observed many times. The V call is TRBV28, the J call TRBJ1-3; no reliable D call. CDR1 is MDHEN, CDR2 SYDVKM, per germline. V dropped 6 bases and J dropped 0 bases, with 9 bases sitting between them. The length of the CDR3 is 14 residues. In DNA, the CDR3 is TGTGCCAGCAGAACATACATCTCTGGAAACACCATATATTTT. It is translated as CASRTYISGNTIYF.

CDR3 coding DNA: TGTGCCAGCAACACGGAATCAAGCTCCTACGAGCAGTACTTC. Its translation is CASNTESSSYEQYF. This chain joins TRBV6-1 and TRBJ2-4, with D uncertain. The J call is in doubt because the DNA end fits TRBJ2-7 better. Germline CDR1 reads MNHNS; CDR2 reads SASEGT. This CDR3 spans 14 amino acids.

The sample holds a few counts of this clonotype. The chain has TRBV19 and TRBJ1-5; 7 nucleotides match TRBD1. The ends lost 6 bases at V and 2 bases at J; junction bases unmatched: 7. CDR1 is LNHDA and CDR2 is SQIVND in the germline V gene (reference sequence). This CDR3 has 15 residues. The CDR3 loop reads CASRDRDLGNQPQHF. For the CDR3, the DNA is TGTGCCAGTAGAGACAGGGACCTGGGCAATCAGCCCCAGCATTTT.

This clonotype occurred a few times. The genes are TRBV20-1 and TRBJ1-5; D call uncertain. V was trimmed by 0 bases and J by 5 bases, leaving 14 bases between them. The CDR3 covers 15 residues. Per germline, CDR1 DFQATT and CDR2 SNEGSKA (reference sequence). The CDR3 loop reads CSARDLGYGHQPQHF. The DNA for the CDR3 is TGCAGTGCTAGAGATTTAGGGTACGGGCATCAGCCCCAGCATTTT.

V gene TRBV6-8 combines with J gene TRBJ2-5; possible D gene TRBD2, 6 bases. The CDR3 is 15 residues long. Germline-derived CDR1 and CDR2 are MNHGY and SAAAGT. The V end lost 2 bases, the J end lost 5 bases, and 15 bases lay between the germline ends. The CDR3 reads CASSYGAGSGETQYF. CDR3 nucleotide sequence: TGTGCCAGCAGTTACGGCGCGGGATCCGGGGAGACCCAGTACTTC.

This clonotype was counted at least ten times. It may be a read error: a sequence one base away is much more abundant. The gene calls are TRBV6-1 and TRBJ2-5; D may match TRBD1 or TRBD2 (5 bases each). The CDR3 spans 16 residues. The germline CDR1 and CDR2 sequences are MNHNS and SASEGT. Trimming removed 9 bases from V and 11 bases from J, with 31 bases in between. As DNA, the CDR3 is TGTGCCAGTGGTTCGGAGGCTGGGGGTTCCTACAATGAGCAGTACTTC. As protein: CASGSEAGGSYNEQYF.

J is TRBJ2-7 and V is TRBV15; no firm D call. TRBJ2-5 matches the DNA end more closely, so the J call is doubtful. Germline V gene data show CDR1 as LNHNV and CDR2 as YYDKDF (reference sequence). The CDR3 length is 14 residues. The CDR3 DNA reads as TGTGCCACCAGCAGAGATCTTGGAGCGGAGACCCAGTACTTC. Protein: CATSRDLGAETQYF.

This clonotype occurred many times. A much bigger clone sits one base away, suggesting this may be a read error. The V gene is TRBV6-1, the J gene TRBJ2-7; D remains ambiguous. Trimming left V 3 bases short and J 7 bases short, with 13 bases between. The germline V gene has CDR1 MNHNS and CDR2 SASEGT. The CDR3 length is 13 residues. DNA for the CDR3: TGTGCCAGCAGTGATAGGATTATCGGTGAGCAGTACTTC. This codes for CASSDRIIGEQYF.

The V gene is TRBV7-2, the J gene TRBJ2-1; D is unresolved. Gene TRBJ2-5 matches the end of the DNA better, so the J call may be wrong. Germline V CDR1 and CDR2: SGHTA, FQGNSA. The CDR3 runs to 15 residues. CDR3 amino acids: CASRKDPSRQETQYF. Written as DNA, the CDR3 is TGTGCCAGCAGAAAGGACCCCTCACGACAAGAGACCCAGTACTTC.

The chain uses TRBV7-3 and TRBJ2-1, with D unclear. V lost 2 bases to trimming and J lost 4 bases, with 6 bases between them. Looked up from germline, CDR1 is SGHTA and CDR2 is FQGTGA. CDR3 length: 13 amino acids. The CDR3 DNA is TGTGCCAGCAGCTTATTAAGATACAATGAGCAGTTCTTC. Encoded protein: CASSLLRYNEQFF. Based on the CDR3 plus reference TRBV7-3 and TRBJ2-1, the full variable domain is GAGVSQTPSNKVTEKGKYVELRCDPISGHTALYWYRQSLGQGPEFLIYFQGTGAADDSGLPNDRFFAVRPEGSVSTLKIQRTERGDSAVYLCASSLLRYNEQFFGPGTRLTVL.

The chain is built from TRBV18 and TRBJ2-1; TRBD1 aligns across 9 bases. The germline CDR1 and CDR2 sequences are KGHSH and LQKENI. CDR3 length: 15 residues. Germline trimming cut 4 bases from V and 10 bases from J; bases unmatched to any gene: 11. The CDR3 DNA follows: TGTGCCAGCTCACTCGTGGGACAGGGAGACTACGAGCAGTTCTTC. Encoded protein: CASSLVGQGDYEQFF.